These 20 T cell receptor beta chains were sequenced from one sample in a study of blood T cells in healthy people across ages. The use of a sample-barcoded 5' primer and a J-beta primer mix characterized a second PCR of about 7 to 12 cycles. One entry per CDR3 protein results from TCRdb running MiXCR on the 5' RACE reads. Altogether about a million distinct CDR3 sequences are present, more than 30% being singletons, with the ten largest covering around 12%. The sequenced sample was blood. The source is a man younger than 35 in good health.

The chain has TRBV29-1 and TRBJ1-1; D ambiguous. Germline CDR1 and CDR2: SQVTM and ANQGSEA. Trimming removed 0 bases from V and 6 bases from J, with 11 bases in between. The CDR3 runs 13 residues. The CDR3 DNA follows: TGCAGCGTTGAAGATCCCCCCGAACCTGAAGCTTTCTTT. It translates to CSVEDPPEPEAFF.

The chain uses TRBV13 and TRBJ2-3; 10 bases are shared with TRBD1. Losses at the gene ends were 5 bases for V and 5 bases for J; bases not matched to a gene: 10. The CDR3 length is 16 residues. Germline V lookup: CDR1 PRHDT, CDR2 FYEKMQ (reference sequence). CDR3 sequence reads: CASSLQLGTGVDTQYF. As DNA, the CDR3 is TGTGCCAGCAGCCTGCAATTGGGGACAGGGGTAGATACGCAGTATTTT.

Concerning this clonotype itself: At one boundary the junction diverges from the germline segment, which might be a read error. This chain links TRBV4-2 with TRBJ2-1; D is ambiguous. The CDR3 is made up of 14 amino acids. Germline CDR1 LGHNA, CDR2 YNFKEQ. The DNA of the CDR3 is TGTGCCAGCAGCCAAGTTGGCCTGAACAATGGGCAGTTCTTC. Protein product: CASSQVGLNNGQFF.

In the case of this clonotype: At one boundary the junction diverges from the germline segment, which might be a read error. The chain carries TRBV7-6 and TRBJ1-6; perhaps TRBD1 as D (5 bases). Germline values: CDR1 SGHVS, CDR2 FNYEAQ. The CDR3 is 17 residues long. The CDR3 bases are TGTGCCAGCAGCTTAGCCACTATTCAGCAGGGTAATTCGCCCCTCCACTTT. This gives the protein CASSLATIQQGNSPLHF. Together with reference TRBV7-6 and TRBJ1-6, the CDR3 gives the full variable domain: GAGVSQSPRYKVTKRGQDVALRCDPISGHVSLYWYRQALGQGPEFLTYFNYEAQQDKSGLPNDRFSAERPEGSISTLTIQRTEQRDSAMYRCASSLATIQQGNSPLHFGNGTRLTVT.

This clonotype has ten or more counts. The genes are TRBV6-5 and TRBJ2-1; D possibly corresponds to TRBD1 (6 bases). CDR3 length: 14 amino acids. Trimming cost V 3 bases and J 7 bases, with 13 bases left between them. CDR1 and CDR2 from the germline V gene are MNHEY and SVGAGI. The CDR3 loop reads CASSYGSGVNEQFF. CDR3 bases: TGTGCCAGCAGTTATGGGTCAGGGGTGAATGAGCAGTTCTTC.

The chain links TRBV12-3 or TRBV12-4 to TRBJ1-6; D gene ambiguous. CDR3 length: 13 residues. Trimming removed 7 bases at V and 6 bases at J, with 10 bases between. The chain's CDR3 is CASTTHLNSPLHF. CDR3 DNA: TGTGCCAGCACCACACATCTTAATTCACCCCTCCACTTT.

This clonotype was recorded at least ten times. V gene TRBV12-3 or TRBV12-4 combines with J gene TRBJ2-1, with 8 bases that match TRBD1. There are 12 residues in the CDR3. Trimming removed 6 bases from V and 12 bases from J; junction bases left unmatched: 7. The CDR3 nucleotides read TGTGCCAGCAGATCCACCGGGACAGGGCAGTTCTTC. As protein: CASRSTGTGQFF.

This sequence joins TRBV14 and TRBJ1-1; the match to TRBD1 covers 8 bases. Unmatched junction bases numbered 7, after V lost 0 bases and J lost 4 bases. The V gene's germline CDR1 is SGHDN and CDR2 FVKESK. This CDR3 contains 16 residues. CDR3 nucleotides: TGTGCCAGCAGCCAAGACAGGGGGCTCCTCGTCACTGAAGCTTTCTTT. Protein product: CASSQDRGLLVTEAFF.

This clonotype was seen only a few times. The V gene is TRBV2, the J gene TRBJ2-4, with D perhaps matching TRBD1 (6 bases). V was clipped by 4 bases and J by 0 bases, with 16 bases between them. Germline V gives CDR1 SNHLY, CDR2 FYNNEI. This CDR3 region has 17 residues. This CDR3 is CASSAEGTRLAKNIQYF. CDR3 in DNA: TGTGCCAGCAGTGCCGAGGGGACAAGATTAGCCAAAAACATTCAGTACTTC.

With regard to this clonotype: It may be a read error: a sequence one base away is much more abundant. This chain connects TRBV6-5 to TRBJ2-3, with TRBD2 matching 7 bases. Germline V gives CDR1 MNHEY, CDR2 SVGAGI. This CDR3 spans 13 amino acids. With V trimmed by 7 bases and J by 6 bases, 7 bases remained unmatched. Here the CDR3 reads CASTVNGGDTQYF. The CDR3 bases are TGTGCCAGCACCGTTAACGGGGGGGATACGCAGTATTTT.

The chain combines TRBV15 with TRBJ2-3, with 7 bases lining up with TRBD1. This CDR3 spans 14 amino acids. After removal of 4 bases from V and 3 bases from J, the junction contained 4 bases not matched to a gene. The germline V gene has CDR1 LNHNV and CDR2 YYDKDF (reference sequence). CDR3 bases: TGTGCCACCAGCACAACAGGGGTTACAGATACGCAGTATTTT. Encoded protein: CATSTTGVTDTQYF.

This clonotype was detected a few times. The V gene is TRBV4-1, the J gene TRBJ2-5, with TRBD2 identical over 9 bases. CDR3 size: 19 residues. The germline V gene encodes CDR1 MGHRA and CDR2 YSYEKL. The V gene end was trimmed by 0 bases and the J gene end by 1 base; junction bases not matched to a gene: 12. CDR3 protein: CASSQDRLEAGGSQETQYF. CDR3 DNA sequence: TGCGCCAGCAGCCAAGATCGTCTGGAAGCGGGGGGTTCCCAAGAGACCCAGTACTTC.

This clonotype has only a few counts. CDR3 nucleotide sequence: TGCGCCAGCAGCTTAGCAGGGGGCCAGTTTGGCTACACCTTC. Amino acid sequence: CASSLAGGQFGYTF. The rearrangement joins TRBV5-1 to TRBJ1-2; the match to TRBD1 covers 8 bases. Per the germline V gene, CDR1 is SGHRS and CDR2 is YFSETQ. There are 14 residues in the CDR3. V dropped 2 bases and J dropped 7; count of bases not matched to a gene: 7.

The CDR3 bases are TGTGCCAGCAGCCCTAGAGGGGGGTCATACACTGAAGCTTTCTTT. Residues: CASSPRGGSYTEAFF. This chain joins TRBV4-2 and TRBJ1-1; D is possibly TRBD1 (6 bases). Trimming stripped 4 bases from V and 3 bases from J, with 15 bases between. The CDR3 extends over 15 amino acids. Germline CDR1 and CDR2: LGHNA and YNFKEQ.

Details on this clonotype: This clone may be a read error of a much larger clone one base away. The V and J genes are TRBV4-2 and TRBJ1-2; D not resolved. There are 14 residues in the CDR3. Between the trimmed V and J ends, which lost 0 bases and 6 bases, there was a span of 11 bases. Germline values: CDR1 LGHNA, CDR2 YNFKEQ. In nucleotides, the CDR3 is TGTGCCAGCAGCCAAGAGTTGTCGGCCCATGGCTACACCTTC. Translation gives CASSQELSAHGYTF.

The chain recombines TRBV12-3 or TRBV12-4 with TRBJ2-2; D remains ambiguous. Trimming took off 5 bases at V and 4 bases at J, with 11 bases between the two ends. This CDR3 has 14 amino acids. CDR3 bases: TGTGCCAGCAGTGTTGAACAAGGCACCGGGGAGCTGTTTTTT. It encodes CASSVEQGTGELFF.

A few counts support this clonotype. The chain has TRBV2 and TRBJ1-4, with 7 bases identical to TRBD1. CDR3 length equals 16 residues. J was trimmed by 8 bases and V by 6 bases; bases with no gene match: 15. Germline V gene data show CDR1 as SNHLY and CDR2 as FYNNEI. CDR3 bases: TGTGCCAGCAGCGACAAGACGACAGGGTGGGGAGAAAAACTGTTTTTT. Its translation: CASSDKTTGWGEKLFF.

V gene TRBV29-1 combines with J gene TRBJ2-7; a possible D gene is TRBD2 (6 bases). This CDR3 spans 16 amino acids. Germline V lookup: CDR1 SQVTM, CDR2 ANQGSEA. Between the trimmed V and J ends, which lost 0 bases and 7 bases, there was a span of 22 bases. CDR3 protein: CSVEDHQGLVMNEQYF. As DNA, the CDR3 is TGCAGCGTTGAAGATCATCAGGGACTCGTAATGAATGAGCAGTACTTC.

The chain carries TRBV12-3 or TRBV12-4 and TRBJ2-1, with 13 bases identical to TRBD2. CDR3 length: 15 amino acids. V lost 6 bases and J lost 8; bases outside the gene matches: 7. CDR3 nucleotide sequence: TGTGCCAGCAGAACGACTAGCGGGGGGAGGTATGAGCAGTTCTTC. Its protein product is CASRTTSGGRYEQFF.

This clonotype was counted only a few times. CDR3 region: CASSQPYNEKLFF. The CDR3 region has the DNA TGTGCCAGCAGCCAGCCGTATAATGAAAAACTGTTTTTT. The chain employs TRBV3-1 and TRBJ1-4; D unresolved. Germline CDR1 reads LGHDT; CDR2 reads YNNKEL (reference sequence). This CDR3 is 13 amino acids long. With 3 bases removed from V and 4 bases from J, the gap between germline ends came to 6 bases.